Each of the 6 T cell receptor beta chains below was sequenced from the same sample in a study of beta chain features in type 1 diabetes. Reverse transcription of all isolated RNA meant that expressed TCRB transcripts were sequenced. Assay: immunoSEQ multiplex PCR; the TCRdb copy retains only in-frame clones and omits some. The table has 300,000 to 400,000 clones, approximately 10% seen once. Sequencing input: naive CD4+ T cells from blood. Receptors were obtained from a woman aged 30 to 39 in good health.

This clone has a handful of counts. The rearrangement joins TRBV7-2 to TRBJ1-1; D uncertain. The germline V gene encodes CDR1 SGHTA and CDR2 FQGNSA. Trimming left V 0 bases short and J 0 bases short, with 11 bases between. The CDR3 extends over 16 amino acids. The DNA for the CDR3 is TGTGCCAGCAGCTTAGCGGCGGCCATCGTGAACACTGAAGCTTTCTTT. Translation: CASSLAAAIVNTEAFF. The full variable domain, in which reference TRBV7-2 and TRBJ1-1 provide the parts outside the CDR3, is GAGVSQSPSNKVTEKGKDVELRCDPISGHTALYWYRQSLGQGLEFLIYFQGNSAPDKSGLPSDRFSAERTGGSVSTLTIQRTQQEDSAVYLCASSLAAAIVNTEAFFGQGTRLTVV.

This clone has more than one count but fewer than ten. The J gene is TRBJ2-1, the V gene TRBV5-4; no reliable D call. The germline V gene has CDR1 SGHNT and CDR2 YYREEE (reference sequence). Between the trimmed V and J ends, which lost 3 bases and 8 bases, there was a span of 12 bases. The CDR3 has 13 amino acids. The CDR3 DNA sequence: TGTGCCAGCAGCTCTCCCTCTGCGGATGAGCAGTTCTTC. It codes for CASSSPSADEQFF.

This clone occurred a few times. The J gene is TRBJ2-1, the V gene TRBV20-1, with D possibly matching TRBD2 (6 bases). The CDR3 has 10 residues. V shed 6 bases and J shed 8 bases, with 8 bases lying between them. Germline CDR1 reads DFQATT; CDR2 reads SNEGSKA (reference sequence). CDR3 nucleotide sequence: TGCAGTGCAAAGCGGGATGAGCAGTTCTTC. It translates to CSAKRDEQFF.

Only a few counts were recorded for this clone. The V and J genes are TRBV5-4 and TRBJ2-5; 12 bases are shared with TRBD2. Germline CDR1 and CDR2: SGHNT and YYREEE (reference sequence). Trimming at V came to 4 bases and at J to 3 bases, leaving 7 bases not matched to a gene. The CDR3 loop spans 16 amino acids. DNA for the CDR3: TGTGCCAGCAGCCGAAAGACTAGCGGGAGTGAAGAGACCCAGTACTTC. Residues: CASSRKTSGSEETQYF.

This chain links TRBV5-4 with TRBJ2-1; D is uncertain. Trimming stripped 0 bases from V and 7 bases from J, with 5 bases between. The CDR3 is 12 amino acids. Germline lookup yields CDR1 SGHNT and CDR2 YYREEE (reference sequence). This CDR3 reads CASSLGLNEQFF. The CDR3 nucleotides are TGTGCCAGCAGCTTGGGGCTTAATGAGCAGTTCTTC.

This chain uses TRBV11-2 with TRBJ2-2; 9 nucleotides line up with TRBD2. The ends lost 7 bases at V and 1 base at J; junction bases unmatched: 7. Germline V gives CDR1 SGHAT, CDR2 FQNNGV. This CDR3 spans 16 amino acids. The CDR3 loop reads CASIGGAGGNTGELFF. For the CDR3, the DNA is TGTGCCAGCATAGGGGGAGCGGGAGGGAACACCGGGGAGCTGTTTTTT.